These 23 T cell receptor beta chains came from one sample sequenced in a study of radiation and T cells in renal cell carcinoma (dated by TCRdb to 2019 to 2021). The meaning of the sample's time point label: baseline pretreatment blood. The treatment or condition label, as the study defines it: 15 Gy SBRT to primary tumor, nephrectomy 4 weeks later. The library was generated by the immunoSEQ multiplex PCR assay. Held by TCRdb, this immuneACCESS table contains in-frame sequences only and omits some clones. Under half of the omission traces to an unresolved V gene where checked; the cause of the rest is unknown. The sample data list 100,000 to 150,000 clones, and roughly 85% of these were observed just once. The ten top clones hold 3% of the sample. Here the sequenced sample was blood, taken from a patient whose treatment included radiotherapy and nephrectomy. These receptors originate from a woman in her fifties or sixties with renal cell carcinoma.

The genes are TRBV7-2 and TRBJ2-7, with a possible D match to TRBD1 (6 bases). V lost 5 bases and J lost 2, with 16 bases in between. There are 15 residues in the CDR3. Germline values: CDR1 SGHTA, CDR2 FQGNSA. CDR3 sequence reads: CASSPGTPYAYEQYF. The CDR3, as DNA: TGTGCCAGCAGCCCGGGGACACCATACGCCTACGAGCAGTACTTC.

The chain couples TRBV7-9 to TRBJ2-7, with 7 bases matching TRBD1. J was trimmed by 2 bases and V by 3 bases; bases with no gene match: 7. Germline CDR1 reads SEHNR; CDR2 reads FQNEAQ (reference sequence). CDR3 length: 15 residues. The CDR3 DNA reads as TGTGCCAGCAGCTTCGACGGGACAGCAGCCTACGAGCAGTACTTC. Its protein product is CASSFDGTAAYEQYF.

The chain joins TRBV2 to TRBJ1-2; tentative D call: TRBD1 (6 bases). The germline V gene has CDR1 SNHLY and CDR2 FYNNEI. V lost 11 bases and J lost 8, with 21 bases in between. CDR3 size: 13 residues. The chain's CDR3 is CAGTNDGFKGYTF. The DNA for the CDR3 is TGTGCCGGGACAAATGACGGATTTAAGGGCTACACCTTC.

The chain is built from TRBV4-1 and TRBJ2-5, with D possibly being TRBD1 (6 bases). Between the trimmed V and J ends, which lost 4 bases and 2 bases, there was a span of 11 bases. The CDR3 totals 14 residues. The germline V gene has CDR1 MGHRA and CDR2 YSYEKL. In DNA, the CDR3 is TGCGCCAGCAGCCGGCGGACAGAACAAGAGACCCAGTACTTC. It specifies CASSRRTEQETQYF.

The chain employs TRBV7-2 and TRBJ1-5, with D possibly TRBD1 on 5 matching bases. V was shortened by 4 bases and J by 5 bases, with 9 bases between the two germline ends. Germline values: CDR1 SGHTA, CDR2 FQGNSA. The CDR3 sequence is 13 residues long. The CDR3 protein is CASSWDRHQPQHF. The CDR3 DNA is TGTGCCAGCAGCTGGGACCGACATCAGCCCCAGCATTTT. Variable domain in full (rest from reference TRBV7-2 and TRBJ1-5): GAGVSQSPSNKVTEKGKDVELRCDPISGHTALYWYRQSLGQGLEFLIYFQGNSAPDKSGLPSDRFSAERTGGSVSTLTIQRTQQEDSAVYLCASSWDRHQPQHFGDGTRLSIL.

This clone was seen just once. This rearrangement joins TRBV5-1 to TRBJ1-2; TRBD1 agrees at 10 bases. The CDR3 is 15 residues long. The V segment lost 6 bases and the J segment 4 bases; nucleotides outside the gene matches: 9. Germline CDR1 is SGHRS and CDR2 is YFSETQ. The CDR3 bases are TGCGCCAGCATGCGGGGGACAGGGGAGGCCTATGGCTACACCTTC. It is translated as CASMRGTGEAYGYTF.

This sequence joins TRBV19 and TRBJ1-1; no definite D call. With 5 bases removed from V and 1 base from J, the gap between germline ends came to 14 bases. The germline CDR1 and CDR2 sequences are LNHDA and SQIVND (reference sequence). The CDR3 is 15 amino acids. The CDR3 is CASSFPPPGNTEAFF. CDR3 DNA: TGTGCCAGTAGTTTTCCGCCCCCGGGGAACACTGAAGCTTTCTTT.

The V and J genes are TRBV6-5 and TRBJ1-1, with 7 bases fitting TRBD1. V lost 5 bases to trimming and J lost 1 base; unmatched junction nucleotides: 4. This CDR3 region has 14 residues. Germline V gene lookup returns CDR1 MNHEY and CDR2 SVGAGI. CDR3 amino acids: CASSDRTGNTEAFF. The DNA of the CDR3 is TGTGCCAGCAGTGACCGGACAGGGAACACTGAAGCTTTCTTT.

The chain is built from TRBV28 and TRBJ2-2; no clear D. V lost 5 bases to trimming and J lost 3 bases, with 7 bases between them. CDR1 MDHEN and CDR2 SYDVKM come from the germline V gene. This CDR3 has 13 residues. The CDR3 DNA follows: TGTGCCAGCAGTGCAGAATACACCGGGGAGCTGTTTTTT. As protein: CASSAEYTGELFF.

The gene calls are TRBV6-5 and TRBJ2-5, with D perhaps matching TRBD2 (5 bases). V lost 5 bases to trimming and J lost 0 bases, with 13 bases between them. The CDR3 is 15 residues long. Germline V gene lookup returns CDR1 MNHEY and CDR2 SVGAGI. The CDR3 DNA is TGTGCCAGCAGTCCCCGGCGGGCAAACCAAGAGACCCAGTACTTC. Amino acids: CASSPRRANQETQYF.

The chain combines TRBV28 with TRBJ2-5; TRBD2 agrees at 14 bases. The CDR3 spans 17 residues. After removal of 0 bases from V and 11 bases from J, the junction contained 11 bases not matched to a gene. Germline V gene lookup returns CDR1 MDHEN and CDR2 SYDVKM. The CDR3 DNA is TGTGCCAGCAGTTTATGGACTAGCGGGAGGGCAATGGAGGAGCAGTACTTC. It translates to CASSLWTSGRAMEEQYF.

The gene calls are TRBV19 and TRBJ2-7, with D tentatively TRBD1 (6 bases). The CDR3 runs 13 residues. Germline CDR1 and CDR2: LNHDA and SQIVND (reference sequence). V gave up 4 bases and J gave up 6 bases, with 13 bases separating them. The DNA for the CDR3 is TGTGCCAGTAGTACACAACAGGGCCCCGAGCAGTACTTC. Its protein is CASSTQQGPEQYF.

J is TRBJ1-5 and V is TRBV5-4, with D possibly being TRBD1 (5 bases). The CDR3 spans 13 residues. Germline values: CDR1 SGHNT, CDR2 YYREEE (reference sequence). V was cut by 4 bases and J by 7 bases, with 12 bases left in between. The chain's CDR3 is CASSPWGGQPQHF. For the CDR3, the DNA is TGTGCCAGCAGCCCTTGGGGGGGACAGCCCCAGCATTTT. Full variable domain (missing parts from reference TRBV5-4 and TRBJ1-5): ETGVTQSPTHLIKTRGQQVTLRCSSQSGHNTVSWYQQALGQGPQFIFQYYREEENGRGNFPPRFSGLQFPNYSSELNVNALELDDSALYLCASSPWGGQPQHFGDGTRLSIL.

This clone was picked up many times. The chain has TRBV4-1 and TRBJ1-1, with 7 bases identical to TRBD1. Germline V gene data show CDR1 as MGHRA and CDR2 as YSYEKL. CDR3 size: 16 residues. Trimming removed 4 bases from V and 1 base from J; junction bases left unmatched: 9. This chain's CDR3 is CASSPNSGTANTEAFF. The CDR3 nucleotides read TGCGCCAGCAGCCCAAACTCCGGGACAGCGAACACTGAAGCTTTCTTT.

V gene TRBV6-1 combines with J gene TRBJ1-5, with D possibly matching TRBD1 (6 bases). Trimming stripped 6 bases from V and 7 bases from J, with 10 bases between. The germline CDR1 and CDR2 sequences are MNHNS and SASEGT. This CDR3 is 12 amino acids long. The CDR3 DNA reads as TGTGCCAGCAGACAGGGTAGCCAGCCCCAGCATTTT. Protein product: CASRQGSQPQHF.

This clone is categorized as medium-sized. The chain has TRBV11-2 and TRBJ1-1; 7 bases match TRBD1. The CDR3 runs 14 residues. The V and J ends lost 5 bases and 1 base, in that order; junction bases with no gene match: 4. CDR1 SGHAT and CDR2 FQNNGV come from the germline V gene. The CDR3 loop reads CASSAGQENTEAFF. DNA of the CDR3: TGTGCCAGCAGCGCAGGACAGGAGAACACTGAAGCTTTCTTT.

The chain links TRBV6-1 to TRBJ2-3; tentative D call: TRBD2 (7 bases). Germline values: CDR1 MNHNS, CDR2 SASEGT. The CDR3 has 15 residues. V was trimmed by 6 bases and J by 2 bases, leaving 15 bases between them. The CDR3 region is CASRNREGVTDTQYF. The CDR3 DNA follows: TGTGCCAGCAGAAACAGGGAGGGGGTCACAGATACGCAGTATTTT.

The chain combines TRBV28 with TRBJ2-5, with D tentatively TRBD1 (6 bases). The CDR3 sequence is 14 residues long. Germline CDR1 MDHEN, CDR2 SYDVKM. Deletions cut 6 bases from V and 2 bases from J, with 13 bases between. CDR3: CASRQGPRQETQYF. CDR3 DNA: TGTGCCAGCAGACAGGGACCAAGACAAGAGACCCAGTACTTC.

This clone was seen just once. The chain combines TRBV4-3 with TRBJ2-5; D is ambiguous. The J call is in doubt because the DNA end fits TRBJ2-7 better. This CDR3 is 14 amino acids long. CDR1 LGHNA and CDR2 YSLEER come from the germline V gene. The CDR3 bases are TGCGCCAGCAGCCAAGGCCACTATACCTACGAGCAGTACTTC. It codes for CASSQGHYTYEQYF.

The V gene is TRBV7-2, the J gene TRBJ1-3, with D possibly being TRBD1 (5 bases). CDR1 is SGHTA, CDR2 FQGNSA, per germline. This CDR3 contains 15 residues. The V and J ends lost 1 base and 4 bases respectively, with 11 bases between them. The CDR3 protein is CASSLGGAGGNTIYF. CDR3 nucleotide sequence: TGTGCCAGCAGCTTAGGAGGGGCTGGGGGAAACACCATATATTTT.

The rearrangement uses TRBV11-2 and TRBJ2-6; the D is unclear. Germline V gene lookup returns CDR1 SGHAT and CDR2 FQNNGV. V lost 0 bases and J lost 6, with 3 bases in between. This CDR3 has 13 amino acids. CDR3 nucleotide sequence: TGTGCCAGCAGCTTAGATCAGGCCAACGTCCTGACTTTC. This codes for CASSLDQANVLTF.

J is TRBJ2-2 and V is TRBV18; 12 nucleotides align to TRBD1. Germline values: CDR1 KGHSH, CDR2 LQKENI. The junction had 3 bases not matched to a gene; V was cut back by 4 bases and J by 3 bases. The length of the CDR3 is 16 residues. CDR3 coding DNA: TGTGCCAGCTCACGGGACAGGGGGCGCGACACCGGGGAGCTGTTTTTT. It yields the protein CASSRDRGRDTGELFF.

The V call is TRBV5-1, the J call TRBJ1-2; D might be TRBD1 (6 bases). Germline values: CDR1 SGHRS, CDR2 YFSETQ. The V gene lost 4 bases and the J gene lost 5 bases, with 18 bases spanning the gap. This CDR3 comprises 15 residues. This CDR3 is CASSRVNRAGYGYTF. The CDR3 DNA is TGCGCCAGCAGCCGGGTGAACAGGGCGGGGTATGGCTACACCTTC.